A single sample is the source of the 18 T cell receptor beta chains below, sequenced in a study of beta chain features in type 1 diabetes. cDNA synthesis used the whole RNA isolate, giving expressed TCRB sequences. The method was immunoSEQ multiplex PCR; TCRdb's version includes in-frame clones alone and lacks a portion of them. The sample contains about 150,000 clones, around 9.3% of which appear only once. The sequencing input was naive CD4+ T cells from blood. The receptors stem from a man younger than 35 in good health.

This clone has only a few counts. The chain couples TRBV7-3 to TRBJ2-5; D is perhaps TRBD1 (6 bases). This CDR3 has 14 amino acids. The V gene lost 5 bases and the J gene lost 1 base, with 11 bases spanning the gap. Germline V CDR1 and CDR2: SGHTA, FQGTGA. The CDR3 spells CASSATGFQETQYF. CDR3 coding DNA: TGTGCCAGCAGCGCTACAGGGTTCCAAGAGACCCAGTACTTC.

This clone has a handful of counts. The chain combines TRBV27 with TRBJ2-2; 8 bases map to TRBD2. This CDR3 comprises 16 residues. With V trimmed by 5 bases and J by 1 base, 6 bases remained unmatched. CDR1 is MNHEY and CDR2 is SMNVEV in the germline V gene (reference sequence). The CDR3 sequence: CASSARGGGNTGELFF. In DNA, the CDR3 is TGTGCCAGCAGTGCACGGGGGGGTGGGAACACCGGGGAGCTGTTTTTT.

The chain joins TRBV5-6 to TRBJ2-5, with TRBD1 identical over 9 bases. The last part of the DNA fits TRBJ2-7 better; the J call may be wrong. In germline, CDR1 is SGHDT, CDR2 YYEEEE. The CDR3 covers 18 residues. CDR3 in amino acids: CASSRQRRPGQGSYEQYF. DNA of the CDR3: TGTGCCAGCAGCCGCCAACGGAGACCGGGACAGGGATCCTACGAGCAGTACTTC.

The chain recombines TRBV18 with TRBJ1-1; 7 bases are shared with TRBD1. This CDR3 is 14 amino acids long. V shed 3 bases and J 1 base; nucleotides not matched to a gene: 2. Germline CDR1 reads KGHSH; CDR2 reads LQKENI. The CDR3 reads CASSPGTENTEAFF. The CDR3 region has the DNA TGTGCCAGCTCACCCGGGACAGAGAACACTGAAGCTTTCTTT. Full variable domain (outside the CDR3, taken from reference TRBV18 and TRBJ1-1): NAGVMQNPRHLVRRRGQEARLRCSPMKGHSHVYWYRQLPEEGLKFMVYLQKENIIDESGMPKERFSAEFPKEGPSILRIQQVVRGDSAAYFCASSPGTENTEAFFGQGTRLTVV.

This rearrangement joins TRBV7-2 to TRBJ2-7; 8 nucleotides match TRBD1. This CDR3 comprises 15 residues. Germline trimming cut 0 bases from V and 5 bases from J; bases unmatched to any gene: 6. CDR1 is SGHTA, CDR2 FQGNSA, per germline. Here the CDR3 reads CASSLAGQAVDEQYF. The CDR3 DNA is TGTGCCAGCAGCTTAGCGGGACAGGCTGTGGACGAGCAGTACTTC. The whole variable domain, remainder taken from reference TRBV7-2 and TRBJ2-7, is GAGVSQSPSNKVTEKGKDVELRCDPISGHTALYWYRQSLGQGLEFLIYFQGNSAPDKSGLPSDRFSAERTGGSVSTLTIQRTQQEDSAVYLCASSLAGQAVDEQYFGPGTRLTVT.

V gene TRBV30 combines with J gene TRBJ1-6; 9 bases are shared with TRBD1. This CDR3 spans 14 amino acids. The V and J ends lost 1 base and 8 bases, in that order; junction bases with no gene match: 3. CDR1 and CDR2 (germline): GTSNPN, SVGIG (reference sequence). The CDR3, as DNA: TGTGCCTGGAGTGGCGGGACAGGGCATTCACCCCTCCACTTT. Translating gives CAWSGGTGHSPLHF. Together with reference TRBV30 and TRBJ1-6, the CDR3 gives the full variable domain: SQTIHQWPATLVQPVGSPLSLECTVEGTSNPNLYWYRQAAGRGLQLLFYSVGIGQISSEVPQNLSASRPQDRQFILSSKKLLLSDSGFYLCAWSGGTGHSPLHFGNGTRLTVT.

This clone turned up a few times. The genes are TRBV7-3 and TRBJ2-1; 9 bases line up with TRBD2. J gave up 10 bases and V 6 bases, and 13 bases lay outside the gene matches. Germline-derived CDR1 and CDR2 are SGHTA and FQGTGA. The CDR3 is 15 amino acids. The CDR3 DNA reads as TGTGCCAGCAGGAGAGGGGGCGGGGGGGCCGAAGAGCAGTTCTTC. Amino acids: CASRRGGGGAEEQFF.

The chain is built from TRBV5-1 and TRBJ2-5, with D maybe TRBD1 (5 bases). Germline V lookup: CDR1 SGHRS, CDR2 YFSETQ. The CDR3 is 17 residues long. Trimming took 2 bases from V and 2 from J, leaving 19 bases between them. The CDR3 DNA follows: TGCGCCAGCAGCTTCCCCCTGGTCAGGGCCCATCAAGAGACCCAGTACTTC. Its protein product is CASSFPLVRAHQETQYF.

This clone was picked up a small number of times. This CDR3 is CASSFGRQVLGEQYF. Here the CDR3 DNA reads TGTGCCAGCAGCTTTGGGCGACAGGTCCTAGGGGAGCAGTACTTC. V and J are TRBV5-6 and TRBJ2-7; D is possibly TRBD1 (6 bases). Germline V gene sequence: CDR1 SGHDT, CDR2 YYEEEE. This CDR3 spans 15 amino acids. The V end lost 2 bases, the J end lost 7 bases, and 19 bases lay between the germline ends. Based on the CDR3 plus reference TRBV5-6 and TRBJ2-7, the full variable domain is DAGVTQSPTHLIKTRGQQVTLRCSPKSGHDTVSWYQQALGQGPQFIFQYYEEEERQRGNFPDRFSGHQFPNYSSELNVNALLLGDSALYLCASSFGRQVLGEQYFGPGTRLTVT.

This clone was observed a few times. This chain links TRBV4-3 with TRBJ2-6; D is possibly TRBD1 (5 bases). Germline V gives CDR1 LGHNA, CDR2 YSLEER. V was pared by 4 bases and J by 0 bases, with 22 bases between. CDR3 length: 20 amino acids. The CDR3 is CASSRRIDSLGNSGANVLTF. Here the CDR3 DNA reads TGCGCCAGCAGCCGACGAATTGACAGTTTGGGAAACTCTGGGGCCAACGTCCTGACTTTC.

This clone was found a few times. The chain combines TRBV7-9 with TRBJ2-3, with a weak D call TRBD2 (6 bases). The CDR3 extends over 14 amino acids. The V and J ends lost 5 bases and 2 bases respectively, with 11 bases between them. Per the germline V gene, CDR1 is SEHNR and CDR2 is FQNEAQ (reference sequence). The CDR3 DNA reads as TGTGCCAGCAGCGCCGGGACTGCCACAGATACGCAGTATTTT. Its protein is CASSAGTATDTQYF.

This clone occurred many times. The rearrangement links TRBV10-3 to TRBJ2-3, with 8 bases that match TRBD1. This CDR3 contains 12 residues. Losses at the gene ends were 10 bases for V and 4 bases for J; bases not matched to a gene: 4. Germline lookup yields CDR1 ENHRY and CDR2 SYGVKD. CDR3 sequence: CANQGASDTQYF. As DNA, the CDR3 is TGTGCCAACCAGGGGGCTTCAGATACGCAGTATTTT.

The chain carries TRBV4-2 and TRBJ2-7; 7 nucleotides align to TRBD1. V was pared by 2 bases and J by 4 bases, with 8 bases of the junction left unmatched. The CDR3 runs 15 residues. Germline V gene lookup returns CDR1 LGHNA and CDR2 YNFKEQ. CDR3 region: CASSQFSGQPYEQYF. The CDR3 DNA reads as TGTGCCAGCAGCCAATTTTCGGGACAGCCTTACGAGCAGTACTTC.

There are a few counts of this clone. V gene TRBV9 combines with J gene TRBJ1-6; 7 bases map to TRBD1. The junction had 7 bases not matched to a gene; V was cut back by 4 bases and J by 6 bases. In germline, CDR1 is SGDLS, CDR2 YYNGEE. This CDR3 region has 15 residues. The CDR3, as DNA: TGTGCCAGCAGCCCACGACAGGGAGGTAATTCACCCCTCCACTTT. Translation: CASSPRQGGNSPLHF.

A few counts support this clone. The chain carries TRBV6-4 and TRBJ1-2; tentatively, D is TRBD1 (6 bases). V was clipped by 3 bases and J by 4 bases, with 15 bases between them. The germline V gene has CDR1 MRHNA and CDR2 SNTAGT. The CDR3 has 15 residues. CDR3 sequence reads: CASSENRDIPYGYTF. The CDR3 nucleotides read TGTGCCAGCAGTGAGAACCGGGACATCCCCTATGGCTACACCTTC.

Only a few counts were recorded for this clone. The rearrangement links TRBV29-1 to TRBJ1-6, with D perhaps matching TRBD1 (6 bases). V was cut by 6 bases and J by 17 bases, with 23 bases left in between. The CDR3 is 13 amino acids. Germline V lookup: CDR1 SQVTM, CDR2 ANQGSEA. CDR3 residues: CSVQDTNRAPIHF. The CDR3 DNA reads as TGCAGCGTACAAGACACCAACAGGGCGCCCATCCACTTT.

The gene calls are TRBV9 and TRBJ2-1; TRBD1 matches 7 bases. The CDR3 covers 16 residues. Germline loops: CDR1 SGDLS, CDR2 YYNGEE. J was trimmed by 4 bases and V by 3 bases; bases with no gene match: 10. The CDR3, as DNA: TGTGCCAGCAGCGCTCTGACAGGGACAGCGTACAATGAGCAGTTCTTC. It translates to CASSALTGTAYNEQFF.

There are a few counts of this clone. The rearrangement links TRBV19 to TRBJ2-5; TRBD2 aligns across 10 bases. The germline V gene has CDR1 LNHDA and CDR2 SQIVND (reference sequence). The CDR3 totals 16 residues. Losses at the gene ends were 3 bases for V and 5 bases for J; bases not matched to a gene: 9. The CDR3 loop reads CASSIPASGGVETQYF. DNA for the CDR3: TGTGCCAGTAGTATCCCGGCTAGCGGGGGAGTCGAGACCCAGTACTTC.